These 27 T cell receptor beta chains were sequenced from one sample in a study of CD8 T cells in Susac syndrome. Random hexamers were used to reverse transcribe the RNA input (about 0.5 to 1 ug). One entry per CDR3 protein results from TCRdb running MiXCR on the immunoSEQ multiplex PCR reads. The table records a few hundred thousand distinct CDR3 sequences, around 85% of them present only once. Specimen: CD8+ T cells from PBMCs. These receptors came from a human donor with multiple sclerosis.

CDR3 DNA sequence: TGTGCCAGCAGCCGCGGACTAGCGGGAGGCACAGATACGCAGTATTTT. It codes for CASSRGLAGGTDTQYF. The chain has TRBV11-2 and TRBJ2-3; 13 nucleotides agree with TRBD2. CDR3 size: 16 residues. Germline lookup yields CDR1 SGHAT and CDR2 FQNNGV. V gave up 5 bases and J gave up 1 base; unmatched junction bases: 3.

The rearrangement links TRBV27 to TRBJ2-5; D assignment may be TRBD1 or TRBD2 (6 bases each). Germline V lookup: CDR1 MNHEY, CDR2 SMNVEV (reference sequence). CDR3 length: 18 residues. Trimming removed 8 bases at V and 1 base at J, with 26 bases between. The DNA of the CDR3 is TGTGCCAGCGGGATAAAAGGGGTCTTAGGGGGAGGCCAAGAGACCCAGTACTTC. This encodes CASGIKGVLGGGQETQYF.

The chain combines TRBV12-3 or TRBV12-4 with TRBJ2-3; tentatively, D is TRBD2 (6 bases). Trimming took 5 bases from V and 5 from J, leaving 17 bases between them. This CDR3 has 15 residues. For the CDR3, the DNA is TGTGCCAGCAGTGCCCCGGGACTCCTGGAAGATACGCAGTATTTT. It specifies CASSAPGLLEDTQYF.

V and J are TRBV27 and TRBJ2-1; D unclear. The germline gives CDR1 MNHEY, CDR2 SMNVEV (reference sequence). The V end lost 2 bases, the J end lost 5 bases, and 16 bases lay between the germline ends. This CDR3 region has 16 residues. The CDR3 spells CASSLLLAGTDNEQFF. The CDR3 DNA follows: TGTGCCAGCAGTTTACTTTTGGCAGGTACGGACAATGAGCAGTTCTTC.

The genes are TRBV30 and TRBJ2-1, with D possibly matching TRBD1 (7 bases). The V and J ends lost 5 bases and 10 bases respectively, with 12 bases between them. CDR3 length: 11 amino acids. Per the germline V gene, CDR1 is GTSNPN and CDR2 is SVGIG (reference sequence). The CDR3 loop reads CAWAGGFEQFF. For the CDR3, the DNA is TGTGCCTGGGCAGGGGGGTTCGAGCAGTTCTTC.

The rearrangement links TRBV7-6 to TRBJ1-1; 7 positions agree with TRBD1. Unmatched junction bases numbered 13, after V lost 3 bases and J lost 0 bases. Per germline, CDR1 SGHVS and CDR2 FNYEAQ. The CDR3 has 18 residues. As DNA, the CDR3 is TGTGCCAGCAGCTTGCGGGGCGGGACAGCTCGTATGAACACTGAAGCTTTCTTT. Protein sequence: CASSLRGGTARMNTEAFF.

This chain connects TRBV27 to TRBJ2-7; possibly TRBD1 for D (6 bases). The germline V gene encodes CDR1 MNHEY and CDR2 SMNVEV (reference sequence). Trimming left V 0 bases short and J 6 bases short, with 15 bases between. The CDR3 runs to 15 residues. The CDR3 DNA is TGTGCCAGCAGTTTATCGGGCAGGGGATTACTCGAGCAGTACTTC. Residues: CASSLSGRGLLEQYF.

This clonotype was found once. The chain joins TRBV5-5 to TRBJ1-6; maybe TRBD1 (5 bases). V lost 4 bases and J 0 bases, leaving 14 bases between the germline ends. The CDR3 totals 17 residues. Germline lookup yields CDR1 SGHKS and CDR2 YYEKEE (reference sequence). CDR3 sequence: CASSQTELGSYNSPLHF. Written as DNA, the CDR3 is TGTGCCAGCAGCCAGACAGAATTGGGCTCCTATAATTCACCCCTCCACTTT.

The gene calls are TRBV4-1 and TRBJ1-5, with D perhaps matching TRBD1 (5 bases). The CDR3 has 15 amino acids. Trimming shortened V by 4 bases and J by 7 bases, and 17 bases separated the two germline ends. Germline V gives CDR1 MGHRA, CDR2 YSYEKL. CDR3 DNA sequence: TGCGCCAGCAGCCCAAATCATCCGGGGGACCAGCCCCAGCATTTT. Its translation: CASSPNHPGDQPQHF.

The CDR3 sequence: CASGILDTYEQYF. The CDR3 region has the DNA TGTGCTAGTGGTATACTTGACACATACGAGCAGTACTTC. The chain links TRBV12-5 to TRBJ2-7; D is unclear. CDR3 length: 13 amino acids. The germline V and J ends were trimmed by 5 bases and 4 bases, with 12 bases remaining between them. The germline gives CDR1 LGHNT, CDR2 FRNRAP.

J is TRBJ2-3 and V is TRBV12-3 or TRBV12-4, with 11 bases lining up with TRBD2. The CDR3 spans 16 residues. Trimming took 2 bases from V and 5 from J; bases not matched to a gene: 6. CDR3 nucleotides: TGTGCCAGCAGTTTAATACTAGCGGGAGAAGTAGATACGCAGTATTTT. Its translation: CASSLILAGEVDTQYF.

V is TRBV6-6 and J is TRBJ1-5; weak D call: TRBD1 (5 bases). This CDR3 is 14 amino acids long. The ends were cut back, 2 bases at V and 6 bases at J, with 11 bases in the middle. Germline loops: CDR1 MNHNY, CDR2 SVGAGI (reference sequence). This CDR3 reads CASSYVRGPQPQHF. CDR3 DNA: TGTGCCAGCAGTTACGTTAGGGGACCTCAGCCCCAGCATTTT.

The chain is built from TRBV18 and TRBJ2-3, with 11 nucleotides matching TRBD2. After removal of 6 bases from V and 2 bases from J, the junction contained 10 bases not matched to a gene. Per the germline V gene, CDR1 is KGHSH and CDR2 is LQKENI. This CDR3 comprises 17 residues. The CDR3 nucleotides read TGTGCCAGCTCCGAATACCGACTAGCGGGGCCCACAGATACGCAGTATTTT. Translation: CASSEYRLAGPTDTQYF.

This CDR3 reads CATKGPADNEQFF. The CDR3 DNA follows: TGTGCCACCAAGGGACCTGCTGACAATGAGCAGTTCTTC. The V call is TRBV24-1, the J call TRBJ2-1; D may be TRBD1 or TRBD2 (5 bases each). The CDR3 is 13 amino acids. Germline CDR1 KGHDR, CDR2 SFDVKD. Trimming removed 8 bases at V and 5 bases at J, with 12 bases between.

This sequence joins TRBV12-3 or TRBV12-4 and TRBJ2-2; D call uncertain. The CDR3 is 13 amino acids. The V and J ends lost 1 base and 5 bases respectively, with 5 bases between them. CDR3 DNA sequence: TGTGCCAGCAGTTTAGAAGAAACCGGGGAGCTGTTTTTT. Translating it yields CASSLEETGELFF.

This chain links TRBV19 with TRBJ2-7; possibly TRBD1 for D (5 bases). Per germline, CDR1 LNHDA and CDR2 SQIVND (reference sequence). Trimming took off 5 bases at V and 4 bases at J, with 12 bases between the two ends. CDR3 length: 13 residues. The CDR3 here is CASSLTDQYEQYF. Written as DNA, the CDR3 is TGTGCCAGTAGTCTGACAGACCAATACGAGCAGTACTTC.

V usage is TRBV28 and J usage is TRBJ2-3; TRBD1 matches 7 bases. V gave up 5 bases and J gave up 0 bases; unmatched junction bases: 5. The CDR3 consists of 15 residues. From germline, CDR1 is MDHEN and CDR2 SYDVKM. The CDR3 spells CASSTPDRSTDTQYF. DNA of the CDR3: TGTGCCAGCAGTACCCCGGACAGGAGCACAGATACGCAGTATTTT.

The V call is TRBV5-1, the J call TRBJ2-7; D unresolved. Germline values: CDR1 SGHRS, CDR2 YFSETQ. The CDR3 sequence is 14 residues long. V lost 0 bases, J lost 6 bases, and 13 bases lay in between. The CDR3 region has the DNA TGCGCCAGCAGCTTGGAACCGGGTCGAGGCGAGCAGTACTTC. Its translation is CASSLEPGRGEQYF.

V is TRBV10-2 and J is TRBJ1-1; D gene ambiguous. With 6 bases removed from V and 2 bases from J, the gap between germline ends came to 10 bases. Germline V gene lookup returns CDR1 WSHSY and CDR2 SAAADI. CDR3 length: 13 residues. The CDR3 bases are TGCGCCAGCAGGTACGACGGCAACACTGAAGCTTTCTTT. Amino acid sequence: CASRYDGNTEAFF.

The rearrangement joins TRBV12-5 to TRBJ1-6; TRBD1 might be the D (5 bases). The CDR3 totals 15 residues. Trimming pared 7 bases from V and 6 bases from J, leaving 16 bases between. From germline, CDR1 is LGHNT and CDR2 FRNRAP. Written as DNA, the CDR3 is TGTGCTAGTGCCGAGGGAGGGACCCCTAATTCACCCCTCCACTTT. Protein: CASAEGGTPNSPLHF.

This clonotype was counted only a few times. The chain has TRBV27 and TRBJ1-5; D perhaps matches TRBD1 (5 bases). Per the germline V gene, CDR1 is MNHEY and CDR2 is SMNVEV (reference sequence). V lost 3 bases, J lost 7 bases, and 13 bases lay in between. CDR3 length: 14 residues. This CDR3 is CASSLSGQGQPQHF. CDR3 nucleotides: TGTGCCAGCAGTTTGTCGGGGCAAGGGCAGCCCCAGCATTTT.

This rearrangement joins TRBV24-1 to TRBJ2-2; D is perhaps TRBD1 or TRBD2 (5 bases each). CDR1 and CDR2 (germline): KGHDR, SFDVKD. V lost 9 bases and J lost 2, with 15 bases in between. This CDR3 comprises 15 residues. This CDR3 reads CATSDGDQNTGELFF. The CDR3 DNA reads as TGTGCCACCTCGGACGGGGACCAAAACACCGGGGAGCTGTTTTTT.

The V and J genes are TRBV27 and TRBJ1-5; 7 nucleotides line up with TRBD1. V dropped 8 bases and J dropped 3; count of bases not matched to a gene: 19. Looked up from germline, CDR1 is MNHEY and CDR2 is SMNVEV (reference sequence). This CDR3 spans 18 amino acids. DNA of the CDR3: TGTGCCAGCGCACCGGTCGTACAGGGGAGATTAGTCAATCAGCCCCAGCATTTT. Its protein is CASAPVVQGRLVNQPQHF.

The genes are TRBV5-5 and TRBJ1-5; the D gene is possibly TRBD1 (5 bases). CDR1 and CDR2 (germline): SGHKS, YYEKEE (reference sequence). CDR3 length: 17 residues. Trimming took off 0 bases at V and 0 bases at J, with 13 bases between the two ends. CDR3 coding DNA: TGTGCCAGCAGCTTGGCAACCGGGACCCATAGCAATCAGCCCCAGCATTTT. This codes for CASSLATGTHSNQPQHF.

The CDR3 reads CASSQTLQKRGYGYTF. For the CDR3, the DNA is TGCGCCAGCAGCCAAACTCTCCAAAAACGGGGCTATGGCTACACCTTC. The chain is built from TRBV4-1 and TRBJ1-2; unclear D gene. Germline CDR1 reads MGHRA; CDR2 reads YSYEKL. This CDR3 has 16 amino acids. V lost 2 bases and J lost 4, with 17 bases in between.

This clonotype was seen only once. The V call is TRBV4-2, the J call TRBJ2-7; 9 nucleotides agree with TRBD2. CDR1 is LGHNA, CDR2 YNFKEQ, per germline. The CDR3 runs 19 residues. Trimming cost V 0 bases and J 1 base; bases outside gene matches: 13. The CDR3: CASSQDGSSGGYLSYEQYF. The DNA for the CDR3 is TGTGCCAGCAGCCAAGATGGTAGTAGCGGGGGTTATTTATCCTACGAGCAGTACTTC.

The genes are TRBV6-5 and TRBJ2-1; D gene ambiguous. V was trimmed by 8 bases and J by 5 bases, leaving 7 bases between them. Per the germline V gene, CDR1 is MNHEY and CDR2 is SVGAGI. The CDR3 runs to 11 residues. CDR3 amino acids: CASGPNNEQFF. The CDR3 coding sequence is TGTGCCAGCGGACCAAACAATGAGCAGTTCTTC.